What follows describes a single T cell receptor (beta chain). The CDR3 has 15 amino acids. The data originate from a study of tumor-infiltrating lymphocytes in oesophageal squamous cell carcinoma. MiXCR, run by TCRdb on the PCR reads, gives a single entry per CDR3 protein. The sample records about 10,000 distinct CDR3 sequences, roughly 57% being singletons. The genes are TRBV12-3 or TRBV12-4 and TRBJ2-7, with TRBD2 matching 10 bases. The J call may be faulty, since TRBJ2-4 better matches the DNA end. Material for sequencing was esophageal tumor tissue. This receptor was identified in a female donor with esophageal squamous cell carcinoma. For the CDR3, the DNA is TGTGCCAGCAGCCCCAGCGGGGGGGCGACCGGCATTCAGTACTTC. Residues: CASSPSGGATGIQYF.